The clone carrying this T cell receptor (beta chain) was counted ten times or more. Its antigen is still unknown. One end of the junction varies from germline; a read error may be responsible. Ophthalmopathy-affected donors exhibited moderate-to-severe activity, CAS ≥3, NOSPECS ≥4, and duration under 3 months. The TCR beta CDR3 regions underwent amplification from RNA transcripts. HTBI-primed first-round RT-PCR preceded second-round multiplex PCR. TCRdb re-derived calls from the multiplex PCR reads in MiXCR, one entry per CDR3 protein. The table shows 600,000 to 700,000 distinct CDR3 sequences, with over 40% occurring only once. The data were obtained in a study of Graves' ophthalmopathy and Graves' hyperthyroidism. Findings and caveats of the study: At about 70% sensitivity and about 72% specificity, the model predicted progression of the ophthalmopathy.

The sequenced sample consisted of peripheral blood. This TCR was recovered from an adult man with Graves' ophthalmopathy.

The CDR3 DNA follows: TGTGCCAGCAGCTTATCAGGGGTAAATACTGAAGCTTTCTTT. Its translation is CASSLSGVNTEAFF. V usage is TRBV5-1 and J usage is TRBJ1-1; tentatively, D is TRBD1 (6 bases). Germline CDR1 is SGHRS and CDR2 is YFSETQ. The CDR3 loop spans 14 amino acids.